This TCR beta chain was identified in a study of blood T cell repertoires in COVID-19. Clones were read by immunoSEQ multiplex PCR, and TCRdb kept only the in-frame ones, dropping some. The sample lists about 190,000 clones, approximately 88% seen once, with about 7% in the top ten. This clone was detected a few times. The receptor was derived from a man in his forties or fifties with acute or convalescent COVID-19. What was sequenced was peripheral blood.

CDR3 in DNA: TGTGCCAGCAGCACCTCCGGGACACCCAACACTGAAGCTTTCTTT. It yields the protein CASSTSGTPNTEAFF. The gene calls are TRBV27 and TRBJ1-1; D may be TRBD1 (6 bases). There are 15 residues in the CDR3. The ends were cut back, 6 bases at V and 2 bases at J, with 16 bases in the middle. Germline CDR1 is MNHEY and CDR2 is SMNVEV (reference sequence).